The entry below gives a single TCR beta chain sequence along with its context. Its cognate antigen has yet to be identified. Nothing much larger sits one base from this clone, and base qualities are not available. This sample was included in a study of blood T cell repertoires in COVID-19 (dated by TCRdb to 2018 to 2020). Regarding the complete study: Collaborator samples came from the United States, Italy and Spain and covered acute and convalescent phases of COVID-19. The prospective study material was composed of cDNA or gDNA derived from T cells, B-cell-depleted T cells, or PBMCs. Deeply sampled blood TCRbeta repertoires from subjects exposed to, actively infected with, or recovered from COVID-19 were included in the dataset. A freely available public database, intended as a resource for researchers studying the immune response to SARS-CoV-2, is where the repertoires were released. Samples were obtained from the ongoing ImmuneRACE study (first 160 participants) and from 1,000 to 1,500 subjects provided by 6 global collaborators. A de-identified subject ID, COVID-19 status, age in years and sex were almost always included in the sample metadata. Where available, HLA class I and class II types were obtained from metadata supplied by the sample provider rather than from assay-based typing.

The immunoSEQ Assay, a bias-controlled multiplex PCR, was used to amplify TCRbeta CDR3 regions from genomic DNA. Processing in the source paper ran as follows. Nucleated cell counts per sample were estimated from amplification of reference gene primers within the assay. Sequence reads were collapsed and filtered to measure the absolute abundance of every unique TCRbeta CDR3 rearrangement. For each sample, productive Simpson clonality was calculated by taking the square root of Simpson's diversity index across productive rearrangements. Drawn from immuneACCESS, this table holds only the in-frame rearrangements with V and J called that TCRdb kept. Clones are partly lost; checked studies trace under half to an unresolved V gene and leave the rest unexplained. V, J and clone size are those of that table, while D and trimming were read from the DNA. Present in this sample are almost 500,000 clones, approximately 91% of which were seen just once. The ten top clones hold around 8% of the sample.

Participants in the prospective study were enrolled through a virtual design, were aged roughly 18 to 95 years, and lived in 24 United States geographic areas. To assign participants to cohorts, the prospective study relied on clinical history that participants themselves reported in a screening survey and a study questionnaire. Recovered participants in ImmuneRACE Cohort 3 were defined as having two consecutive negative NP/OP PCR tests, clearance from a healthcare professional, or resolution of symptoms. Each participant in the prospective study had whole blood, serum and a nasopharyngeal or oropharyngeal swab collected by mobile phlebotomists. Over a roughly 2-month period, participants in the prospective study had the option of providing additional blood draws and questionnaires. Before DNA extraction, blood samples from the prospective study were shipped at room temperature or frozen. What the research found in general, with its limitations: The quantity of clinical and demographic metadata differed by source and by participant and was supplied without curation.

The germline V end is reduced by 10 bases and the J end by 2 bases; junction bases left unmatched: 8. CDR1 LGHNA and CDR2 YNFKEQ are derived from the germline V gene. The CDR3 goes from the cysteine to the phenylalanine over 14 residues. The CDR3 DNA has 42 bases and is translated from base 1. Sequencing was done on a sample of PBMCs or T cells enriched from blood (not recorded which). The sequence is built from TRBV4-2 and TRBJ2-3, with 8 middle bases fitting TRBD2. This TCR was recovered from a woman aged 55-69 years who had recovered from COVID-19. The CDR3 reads CATKKAGDTDTQYF. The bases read TGTGCCACAAAGAAAGCGGGGGACACAGATACGCAGTATTTT.